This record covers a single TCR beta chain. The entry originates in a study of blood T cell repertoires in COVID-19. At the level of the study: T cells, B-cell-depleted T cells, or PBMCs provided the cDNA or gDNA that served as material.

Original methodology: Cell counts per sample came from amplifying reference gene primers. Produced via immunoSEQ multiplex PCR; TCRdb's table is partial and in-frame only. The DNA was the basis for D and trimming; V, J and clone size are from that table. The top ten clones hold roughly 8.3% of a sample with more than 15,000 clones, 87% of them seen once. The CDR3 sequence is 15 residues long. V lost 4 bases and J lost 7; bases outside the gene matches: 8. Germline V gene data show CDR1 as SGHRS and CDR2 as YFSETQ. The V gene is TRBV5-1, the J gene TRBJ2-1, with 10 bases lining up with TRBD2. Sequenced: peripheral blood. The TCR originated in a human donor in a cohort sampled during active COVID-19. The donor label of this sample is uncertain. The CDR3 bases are TGCGCCAGCAGCCGGATGAAGCGGGAGGGAAATGAGCAGTTCTTC. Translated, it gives CASSRMKREGNEQFF.